This is a list of T cell receptor beta chains from one sample in a study of OX40 agonist ivuxolimab in advanced cancers. Here immunoSEQ multiplex PCR was the method, and the copy in TCRdb shows in-frame clones only, minus some. The sample holds 37,000 or so clones, around four fifths seen once. This specimen was CD4+ or CD8+ T cells sorted from blood, taken in a trial of the OX40 agonist ivuxolimab. Source of these receptors: an adult with an advanced solid tumor such as melanoma, head and neck, liver or kidney cancer. Both conserved end residues are part of each CDR3. A D gene is named only where the DNA matches it firmly. Some rows have no size entry. The others give once, few or many, or a class for an expanded clone.

d_call	clone_size	j_call	v_call	cdr3_aa	cdr3_nt
.	.	TRBJ2-5	TRBV9	CASSKLGSGRETQYF	TGTGCCAGCAGCAAACTCGGGAGCGGGCGAGAGACCCAGTACTTC
TRBD2	.	TRBJ2-5	TRBV7-2	CASSLTTSGPLQETQYF	TGTGCCAGCAGCTTGACGACTAGCGGGCCCCTCCAAGAGACCCAGTACTTC
TRBD1	.	TRBJ2-7	TRBV7-9	CASSTRTGHSYEQYF	TGTGCCAGCAGCACCAGGACAGGGCACTCCTACGAGCAGTACTTC
TRBD1	.	TRBJ1-2	TRBV7-8	CASSPGQGAFGYTF	TGTGCCAGCAGCCCGGGACAGGGGGCCTTCGGCTACACCTTC
.	.	TRBJ2-7	TRBV20-1	CSASQSLEQYF	TGCAGTGCTAGTCAGAGTTTAGAACAGTACTTC
TRBD2	.	TRBJ2-1	TRBV7-9	CASSRSGKGTRAYNEQFF	TGTGCCAGCAGCCGATCAGGGAAGGGGACTAGAGCTTACAATGAGCAGTTCTTC
.	.	TRBJ2-7	TRBV6-1	CASSTTVEQYF	TGTGCCAGCAGTACGACAGTCGAGCAGTACTTC
.	.	TRBJ2-5	TRBV11-2	CASSEGNQETQYF	TGTGCCAGCAGCGAGGGAAACCAAGAGACCCAGTACTTC
.	.	TRBJ2-7	TRBV28	CASSLAGNDEQYF	TGTGCCAGCAGTTTGGCGGGGAACGACGAGCAGTACTTC
TRBD1	.	TRBJ1-5	TRBV18	CASSPNRGNNQPQHF	TGTGCCAGCTCACCAAACAGGGGGAACAATCAGCCCCAGCATTTT
.	.	TRBJ2-3	TRBV7-7	CASSLDSTDTQYF	TGTGCTAGCAGCTTAGACTCGACAGATACGCAGTATTTT
.	.	TRBJ1-2	TRBV6-1	CASSESPVWRSYTF	TGTGCCAGCAGTGAATCCCCCGTTTGGAGGAGCTACACCTTC
.	few	TRBJ1-5	TRBV19	CASSPGPPNQPQHF	TGTGCCAGTAGTCCAGGGCCTCCGAATCAGCCCCAGCATTTT
TRBD1	.	TRBJ2-5	TRBV9	CASSGTGLGETQYF	TGTGCCAGCAGCGGGACAGGGCTGGGAGAGACCCAGTACTTC
TRBD1	.	TRBJ1-1	TRBV7-2	CASSPTGTGDFKAFF	TGTGCCAGCAGCCCCACCGGGACAGGGGACTTTAAAGCTTTCTTT
.	.	TRBJ2-3	TRBV27	CASSFGAPLMGTDTQYF	TGTGCCAGCAGTTTCGGAGCACCCCTCATGGGTACAGATACGCAGTATTTT
.	.	TRBJ2-5	TRBV28	CASSLGRDVKTQYF	TGTGCCAGCAGTTTAGGCCGGGACGTCAAGACCCAGTACTTC
TRBD1	few	TRBJ1-2	TRBV2	CASSQQGAREGYTF	TGTGCCAGCAGCCAACAGGGGGCCCGGGAGGGCTACACCTTC
.	.	TRBJ1-3	TRBV11-1	CASSFSASGNTIYF	TGTGCCAGCAGCTTCTCGGCCTCTGGAAACACCATATATTTT
.	.	TRBJ1-5	TRBV2	CASSPDSPNQPQHF	TGTGCCAGCAGTCCGGACAGCCCCAATCAGCCCCAGCATTTT
.	few	TRBJ2-1	TRBV9	CASSVVGDRPDEQFF	TGTGCCAGCAGCGTAGTCGGAGACCGCCCGGATGAGCAGTTCTTC
.	.	TRBJ2-6	TRBV6-5	CASSLTGSGVLTF	TGTGCCAGCAGTTTAACAGGGTCAGGCGTCCTGACTTTC
TRBD1	.	TRBJ2-1	TRBV18	CASSPPGQGADEQFF	TGTGCCAGCTCACCACCGGGACAGGGGGCAGATGAGCAGTTCTTC
TRBD2	few	TRBJ2-3	TRBV18	CASSQGLAGTDTQYF	TGTGCCAGCTCCCAGGGACTAGCGGGGACAGATACGCAGTATTTT
.	.	TRBJ2-1	TRBV2	CASSQEPDEQFF	TGTGCCAGCAGTCAGGAGCCGGATGAGCAGTTCTTC
TRBD1	.	TRBJ1-2	TRBV11-2	CASSVYRGGYTF	TGTGCCAGCAGCGTATACAGGGGAGGCTACACCTTC
.	.	TRBJ2-1	TRBV30	CAWSVGGALGNEQFF	TGTGCCTGGAGTGTCGGAGGGGCGCTGGGCAATGAGCAGTTCTTC
TRBD1	.	TRBJ2-1	TRBV5-1	CASSYGDSNEQFF	TGCGCCAGCAGCTACGGGGACAGCAATGAGCAGTTCTTC
TRBD1	.	TRBJ1-2	TRBV2	CASRRTGGADGYTF	TGTGCCAGCAGGCGGACAGGGGGCGCCGATGGCTACACCTTC
TRBD2	.	TRBJ2-1	TRBV7-9	CASSRTSAEQFF	TGTGCCAGCAGCCGGACTAGCGCTGAGCAGTTCTTC
.	.	TRBJ2-7	TRBV7-3	CASSLGRSSYEQYF	TGTGCCAGCAGCCTAGGCCGGAGCTCCTACGAGCAGTACTTC
.	.	TRBJ2-5	TRBV5-1	CASSLVGYQETQYF	TGCGCCAGCAGCTTGGTTGGTTACCAAGAGACCCAGTACTTC